The 24 T cell receptor beta chains below come from one sample, sequenced in a study of Tregs in tolerant kidney transplant recipients. Repertoires were generated with immunoSEQ multiplex PCR, while TCRdb's copy carries only in-frame clones and drops some. The table shows fewer than 150,000 clones, with roughly nine tenths occurring only once. The sequencing sample was made of CD4+ T cells from blood. The receptors originated from a human donor in good health.

The V call is TRBV11-2, the J call TRBJ2-2, with D hard to call. The germline gives CDR1 SGHAT, CDR2 FQNNGV. V lost 4 bases and J lost 3, with 18 bases in between. This CDR3 is 17 amino acids long. The CDR3 sequence: CASSSRRVIVDTGELFF. The CDR3 bases are TGTGCCAGCAGCTCGAGAAGGGTCATAGTGGACACCGGGGAGCTGTTTTTT.

This rearrangement joins TRBV2 to TRBJ2-1; D is perhaps TRBD2 (5 bases). The CDR3 contains 11 residues. In germline, CDR1 is SNHLY, CDR2 FYNNEI. The CDR3 DNA follows: TGTGCACGGGGCTCCTACAATGAGCAGTTCTTC. Its translation: CARGSYNEQFF.

The V gene is TRBV20-1, the J gene TRBJ1-2; D gene uncertain. The CDR3 covers 11 residues. Trimming cost V 0 bases and J 7 bases, with 6 bases left between them. The germline gives CDR1 DFQATT, CDR2 SNEGSKA (reference sequence). This CDR3 is CSARDLGGYTF. Written as DNA, the CDR3 is TGCAGTGCTAGAGATCTCGGTGGCTACACCTTC.

DNA of the CDR3: TGTGCCAGCAGTTACGCACACAGGGGGCGTTGGGAGCAGTACTTC. It specifies CASSYAHRGRWEQYF. V usage is TRBV6-5 and J usage is TRBJ2-7; 9 bases align to TRBD1. J was trimmed by 7 bases and V by 2 bases; bases with no gene match: 9. Germline V lookup: CDR1 MNHEY, CDR2 SVGAGI. The CDR3 runs to 15 residues.

The rearrangement joins TRBV11-3 to TRBJ2-2; TRBD2 might be the D (6 bases). Looked up from germline, CDR1 is SGHNT and CDR2 is YENEEA. V lost 5 bases to trimming and J lost 7 bases, with 29 bases between them. The CDR3 has 19 amino acids. The CDR3 DNA sequence: TGTGCCAGCAGCCTACCCCGGGGGACCCACCTCGCTCACCACGGGGAGCTGTTTTTT. This codes for CASSLPRGTHLAHHGELFF. The variable domain in full, with the rest retrieved from reference TRBV11-3 and TRBJ2-2, is EAGVVQSPRYKIIEKKQPVAFWCNPISGHNTLYWYLQNLGQGPELLIRYENEEAVDDSQLPKDRFSAERLKGVDSTLKIQPAELGDSAVYLCASSLPRGTHLAHHGELFFGEGSRLTVL.

V is TRBV7-2 and J is TRBJ2-7; 10 nucleotides match TRBD2. The CDR3 consists of 16 residues. The junction had 9 bases not matched to a gene; V was cut back by 1 base and J by 6 bases. CDR1 and CDR2 (germline): SGHTA, FQGNSA. In DNA form, the CDR3 reads TGTGCCAGCAGCTTAGTCCCTAGCGGGAGACAAGGCGAGCAGTACTTC. Protein: CASSLVPSGRQGEQYF.

This chain joins TRBV19 and TRBJ2-7; weak D call: TRBD1 (5 bases). The germline V and J ends were trimmed by 0 bases and 0 bases, with 12 bases remaining between them. Germline assignment: CDR1 LNHDA and CDR2 SQIVND (reference sequence). This CDR3 comprises 16 residues. DNA for the CDR3: TGTGCCAGTAGTATAGATGGGGCAGATAGCTCCTACGAGCAGTACTTC. This codes for CASSIDGADSSYEQYF.

This clone was counted once. This chain joins TRBV30 and TRBJ2-1, with D perhaps matching TRBD2 (7 bases). The CDR3 length is 14 residues. Trimming cost V 3 bases and J 5 bases, with 14 bases left between them. The V gene's germline CDR1 is GTSNPN and CDR2 SVGIG (reference sequence). Here the CDR3 DNA reads TGTGCCTGGAGCGAGGGGCGGGGGCACAATGAGCAGTTCTTC. As protein: CAWSEGRGHNEQFF.

This clone was detected only once. J is TRBJ1-5 and V is TRBV2, with D perhaps matching TRBD1 (5 bases). The V gene lost 1 base and the J gene lost 7 bases, with 17 bases spanning the gap. The germline CDR1 and CDR2 sequences are SNHLY and FYNNEI. This CDR3 is built from 16 residues. DNA for the CDR3: TGTGCCAGCAGTGAAGTCCCAGGGAGACGTGGGCAGCCCCAGCATTTT. Residues: CASSEVPGRRGQPQHF.

The V gene is TRBV18, the J gene TRBJ1-2; 7 nucleotides line up with TRBD1. This CDR3 comprises 16 residues. The J segment lost 0 bases and the V segment lost 3 bases, leaving 7 bases of the junction unmatched. From germline, CDR1 is KGHSH and CDR2 LQKENI. The chain's CDR3 is CASSPLAGTANYGYTF. The CDR3, as DNA: TGTGCCAGCTCACCCCTCGCCGGGACAGCTAACTATGGCTACACCTTC.

The sample holds one count of this clone. The rearrangement joins TRBV25-1 to TRBJ2-5; D call uncertain. Trimming cost V 1 base and J 1 base, with 10 bases left between them. Germline V lookup: CDR1 MGHDK, CDR2 SYGVNS. This CDR3 contains 15 residues. The CDR3 region has the DNA TGTGCCAGCAGTGAATGGAGAGGAACCCAAGAGACCCAGTACTTC. Encoded protein: CASSEWRGTQETQYF.

CDR3 sequence: CAGGTSGRGDIQYF. The CDR3 DNA reads TGTGCCGGCGGGACTAGCGGGCGAGGGGACATTCAGTACTTC. The V call is TRBV6-1, the J call TRBJ2-4; 12 nucleotides agree with TRBD2. CDR3 size: 14 residues. Germline values: CDR1 MNHNS, CDR2 SASEGT. J was trimmed by 8 bases and V by 11 bases; bases with no gene match: 10.

J is TRBJ2-5 and V is TRBV6-5, with TRBD2 as a possible D gene (5 bases). Germline lookup yields CDR1 MNHEY and CDR2 SVGAGI. This CDR3 has 13 amino acids. Trimming removed 7 bases from V and 5 bases from J, with 14 bases in between. The CDR3 coding sequence is TGTGCCAGCACCGGAACGGGGATGGAGACCCAGTACTTC. It yields the protein CASTGTGMETQYF.

The V gene is TRBV5-1, the J gene TRBJ2-7; 10 nucleotides align to TRBD1. The CDR3 extends over 13 amino acids. Germline CDR1 is SGHRS and CDR2 is YFSETQ. Losses at the gene ends were 4 bases for V and 4 bases for J; bases not matched to a gene: 2. Here the CDR3 reads CASSAGQGYEQYF. The CDR3 nucleotides are TGCGCCAGCAGCGCGGGACAGGGGTACGAGCAGTACTTC.

The chain uses TRBV4-1 and TRBJ1-2, with D uncertain. The CDR3 contains 14 residues. Germline CDR1 is MGHRA and CDR2 is YSYEKL. V was trimmed by 3 bases and J by 1 base, leaving 9 bases between them. The chain's CDR3 is CASSQSGINYGYTF. As DNA, the CDR3 is TGCGCCAGCAGCCAGTCAGGTATTAACTATGGCTACACCTTC.

The V call is TRBV6-1, the J call TRBJ1-1; D not resolved. The CDR3 is 15 amino acids. From germline, CDR1 is MNHNS and CDR2 SASEGT. V lost 5 bases and J lost 4, with 17 bases in between. The CDR3 DNA is TGTGCCAGCAGTCTCTCTATGACGGCGGTCACTGAAGCTTTCTTT. Translating it yields CASSLSMTAVTEAFF.

The chain employs TRBV7-8 and TRBJ2-3; D is perhaps TRBD1 (6 bases). CDR3 length: 14 amino acids. Between the trimmed V and J ends, which lost 4 bases and 6 bases, there was a span of 14 bases. The germline V gene encodes CDR1 SGHVS and CDR2 FQNEAQ. The CDR3 DNA follows: TGTGCCAGCAGCTCCTACAGGGCCGGGGATACGCAGTATTTT. It translates to CASSSYRAGDTQYF.

The V and J genes are TRBV7-8 and TRBJ1-2; no reliable D call. The CDR3 runs 13 residues. Between the trimmed V and J ends, which lost 5 bases and 1 base, there was a span of 8 bases. CDR1 SGHVS and CDR2 FQNEAQ come from the germline V gene. Written as DNA, the CDR3 is TGTGCCAGCAGCAATATAATTAACTATGGCTACACCTTC. As protein: CASSNIINYGYTF.

This clone was counted a few times. The chain has TRBV2 and TRBJ1-3; unclear D gene. With 2 bases removed from V and 7 bases from J, the gap between germline ends came to 0 bases. Germline CDR1 and CDR2: SNHLY and FYNNEI. The CDR3 is 10 residues long. Here the CDR3 DNA reads TGTGCCAGCAGTGAAAACACCATATATTTT. It specifies CASSENTIYF.

The chain recombines TRBV6-1 with TRBJ2-5; D gene uncertain. Trimming cost V 9 bases and J 5 bases, with 13 bases left between them. The CDR3 covers 12 residues. Germline-derived CDR1 and CDR2 are MNHNS and SASEGT. The CDR3 spells CASSRALETQYF. For the CDR3, the DNA is TGTGCCAGTAGCCGGGCCCTGGAGACCCAGTACTTC.

CDR3 coding DNA: TGTGCCAGCAGCTTAACGGGAGGTGGGGTGGGGAATGAGCAGTTCTTC. The encoded protein is CASSLTGGGVGNEQFF. V and J are TRBV11-2 and TRBJ2-1; 7 bases agree with TRBD2. There are 16 residues in the CDR3. The V and J ends lost 2 bases and 7 bases, in that order; junction bases with no gene match: 11. Germline V gene sequence: CDR1 SGHAT, CDR2 FQNNGV.

This chain's CDR3 is CASSAGSEQYF. CDR3 nucleotides: TGTGCCAGCTCAGCAGGGTCCGAGCAGTACTTC. The rearrangement joins TRBV18 to TRBJ2-7, with D possibly TRBD1 on 5 matching bases. Trimming stripped 5 bases from V and 6 bases from J, with 8 bases between. The CDR3 is 11 amino acids. Germline CDR1 is KGHSH and CDR2 is LQKENI.

The rearrangement uses TRBV6-5 and TRBJ2-7, with D perhaps matching TRBD1 (5 bases). This CDR3 is 13 amino acids long. The germline V gene encodes CDR1 MNHEY and CDR2 SVGAGI. V was pared by 6 bases and J by 4 bases, with 13 bases between. CDR3 sequence (DNA): TGTGCCAGCAGCTCGACAGTTTTGTACGAGCAGTACTTC. Protein product: CASSSTVLYEQYF.

The CDR3 reads CASSLLGADEQYF. The CDR3 region has the DNA TGTGCCAGCAGCTTGTTGGGGGCGGACGAGCAGTACTTC. The chain couples TRBV11-3 to TRBJ2-7, with D possibly matching TRBD1 (6 bases). The V end was cut by 3 bases, the J end by 5 bases, with 11 bases between. The V gene's germline CDR1 is SGHNT and CDR2 YENEEA. CDR3 length equals 13 residues.